These T cell receptor beta chains were read from a single sample in a study of cytomegalovirus exposure and HLA in healthy donors. The protocol was immunoSEQ multiplex PCR, while the TCRdb copy is restricted to in-frame clones and leaves out a portion. This table has 170,000 or so clones, around 78% appearing once. The sequencing sample was made of PBMCs. The source of these receptors is a woman in her forties in good health and CMV-seronegative. Both conserved end residues are part of each CDR3. The order of the fields is V gene, clone size, D gene, J gene, CDR3 protein, CDR3 DNA. The D gene is left open where the match is weak. A clone size is listed for some rows: how often the clone was seen (once, few, many), or a class if it is expanded.

>TRBV5-6|.|TRBD1|TRBJ1-4
CASSQGDEKLFF
TGTGCCAGCAGTCAGGGGGATGAAAAACTGTTTTTT
>TRBV28|.|TRBD2|TRBJ2-1
CASSPMGLAGGGSSYNEQFF
TGTGCCAGCAGTCCGATGGGACTAGCGGGGGGCGGGAGCTCCTACAATGAGCAGTTCTTC
>TRBV10-3|.|.|TRBJ1-6
CAISDKGFNSPLHF
TGTGCCATCAGTGATAAGGGGTTTAATTCACCCCTCCACTTT
>TRBV20-1|once|.|TRBJ2-3
CSARATDTQYF
TGCAGTGCTAGAGCAACAGATACGCAGTATTTT
>TRBV5-1|.|TRBD2|TRBJ2-1
CASSLGRGGGNEQFF
TGCGCCAGCAGCTTGGGACGGGGGGGCGGTAATGAGCAGTTCTTC
>TRBV5-1|.|.|TRBJ1-6
CASSFSTNSPLHF
TGCGCCAGCAGTTTCAGTACCAATTCACCCCTCCACTTT
>TRBV9|.|.|TRBJ1-2
CASSPGRGGSYGYTF
TGTGCCAGCAGCCCCGGCCGGGGTGGGAGCTATGGCTACACCTTC
>TRBV7-2|.|.|TRBJ2-7
CASSLDIRSYEQYF
TGTGCCAGCAGCTTGGACATTCGCTCCTACGAGCAGTACTTC
>TRBV2|.|.|TRBJ1-1
CASSDKVRGTEAFF
TGTGCCAGCAGTGACAAAGTCAGGGGCACTGAAGCTTTCTTT
>TRBV7-9|.|TRBD2|TRBJ2-7
CASSFSSGGVGEQYF
TGTGCCAGCAGCTTTTCTAGCGGGGGGGTGGGCGAGCAGTACTTC
>TRBV28|.|.|TRBJ1-1
CASSTPAGLGAFF
TGTGCCAGCAGTACGCCAGCGGGGCTCGGAGCTTTCTTT
>TRBV18|.|TRBD1|TRBJ2-2
CASSPLGTGGNGELFF
TGTGCCAGCTCACCGTTGGGGACAGGGGGCAACGGGGAGCTGTTTTTT
>TRBV5-4|once|TRBD1|TRBJ1-2
CASSLPGTGHYGYTF
TGTGCCAGCAGCTTGCCCGGGACAGGGCACTATGGCTACACCTTC
>TRBV15|.|.|TRBJ1-3
CATSGYPGSGNTIYF
TGTGCCACCAGCGGCTATCCAGGGTCTGGAAACACCATATATTTT
>TRBV11-1|.|.|TRBJ2-7
CASSPSSYEQYF
TGTGCCAGCAGCCCGAGCTCCTACGAGCAGTACTTC
>TRBV14|.|TRBD1|TRBJ2-3
CASSQVRGPSTQYF
TGTGCCAGCAGCCAAGTAAGGGGGCCTTCTACGCAGTATTTT
>TRBV7-9|.|.|TRBJ1-1
CASSLRGIEAFF
TGTGCCAGCAGCTTAAGGGGAATTGAAGCTTTCTTT
>TRBV2|.|TRBD1|TRBJ2-1
CASRPTGVEQFF
TGTGCCAGCAGGCCTACAGGGGTTGAGCAGTTCTTC
>TRBV28|.|TRBD1|TRBJ2-7
CASSSRTGWREQYF
TGTGCCAGCAGTTCCCGGACAGGGTGGAGGGAGCAGTACTTC
>TRBV7-9|.|.|TRBJ2-5
CASSPRAQIQETQYF
TGTGCCAGCAGCCCAAGAGCACAGATCCAAGAGACCCAGTACTTC
>TRBV10-3|.|.|TRBJ2-7
CASTDLSYEQYF
TGTGCCTCCACAGACCTCTCCTACGAGCAGTACTTC
>TRBV27|few|.|TRBJ1-5
CASSFFRTNQPQHF
TGTGCCAGCAGTTTCTTTAGAACCAATCAGCCCCAGCATTTT